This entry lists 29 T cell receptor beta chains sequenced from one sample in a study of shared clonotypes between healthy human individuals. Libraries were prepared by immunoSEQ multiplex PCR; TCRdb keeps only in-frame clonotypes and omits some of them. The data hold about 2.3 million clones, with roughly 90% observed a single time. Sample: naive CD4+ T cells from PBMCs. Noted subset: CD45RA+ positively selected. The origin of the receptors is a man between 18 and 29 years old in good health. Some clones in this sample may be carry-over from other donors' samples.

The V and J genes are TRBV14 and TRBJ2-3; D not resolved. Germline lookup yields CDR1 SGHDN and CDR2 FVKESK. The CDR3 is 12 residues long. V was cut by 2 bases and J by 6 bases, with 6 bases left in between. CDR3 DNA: TGTGCCAGCAGCCAAAATAGGGATACGCAGTATTTT. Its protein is CASSQNRDTQYF.

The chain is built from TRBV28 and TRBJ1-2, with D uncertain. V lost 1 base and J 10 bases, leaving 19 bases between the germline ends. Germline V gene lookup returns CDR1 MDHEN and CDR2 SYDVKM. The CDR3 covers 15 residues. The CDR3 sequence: CASSLSPTGIGDYTF. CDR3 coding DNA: TGTGCCAGCAGTTTATCCCCTACCGGAATTGGGGACTACACCTTC.

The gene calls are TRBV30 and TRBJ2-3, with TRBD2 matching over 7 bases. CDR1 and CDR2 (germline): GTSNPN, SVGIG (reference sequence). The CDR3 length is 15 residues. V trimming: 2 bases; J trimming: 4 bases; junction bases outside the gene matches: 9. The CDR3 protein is CAWSRGGSSADTQYF. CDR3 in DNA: TGTGCCTGGAGTCGGGGCGGGAGTTCGGCAGATACGCAGTATTTT.

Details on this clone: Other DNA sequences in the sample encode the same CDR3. The CDR3 coding sequence is TGTGCCAGCAGCTTAGGCAGGGGGCCTAATGAAAAACTGTTTTTT. It is translated as CASSLGRGPNEKLFF. The V and J genes are TRBV7-9 and TRBJ1-4, with 8 bases fitting TRBD1. V shed 1 base and J 3 bases; nucleotides not matched to a gene: 1. The CDR3 is made up of 15 amino acids. Per germline, CDR1 SEHNR and CDR2 FQNEAQ (reference sequence).

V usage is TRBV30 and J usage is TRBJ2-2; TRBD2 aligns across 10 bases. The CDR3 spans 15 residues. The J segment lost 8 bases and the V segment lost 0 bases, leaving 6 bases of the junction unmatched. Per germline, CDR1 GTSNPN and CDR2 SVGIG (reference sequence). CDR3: CAWSVTSGVRGELFF. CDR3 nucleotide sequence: TGTGCCTGGAGTGTAACTAGCGGGGTTAGGGGGGAGCTGTTTTTT.

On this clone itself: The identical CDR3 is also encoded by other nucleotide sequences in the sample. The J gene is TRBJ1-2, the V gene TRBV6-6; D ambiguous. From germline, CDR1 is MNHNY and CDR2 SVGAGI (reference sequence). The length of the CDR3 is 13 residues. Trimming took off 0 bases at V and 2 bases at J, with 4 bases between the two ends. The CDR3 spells CASSYSPNYGYTF. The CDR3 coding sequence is TGTGCCAGCAGTTACTCGCCCAACTATGGCTACACCTTC.

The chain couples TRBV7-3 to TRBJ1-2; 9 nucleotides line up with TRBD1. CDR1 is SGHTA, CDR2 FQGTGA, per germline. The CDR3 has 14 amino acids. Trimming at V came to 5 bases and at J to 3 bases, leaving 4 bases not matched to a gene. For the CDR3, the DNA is TGTGCCAGCAGCCCGGGACAGGGAGACTATGGCTACACCTTC. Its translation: CASSPGQGDYGYTF.

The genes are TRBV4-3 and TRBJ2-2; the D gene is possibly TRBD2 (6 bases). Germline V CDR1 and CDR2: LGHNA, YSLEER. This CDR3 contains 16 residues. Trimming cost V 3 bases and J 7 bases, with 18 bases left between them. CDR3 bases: TGCGCCAGCAGCCATATAATCGGGGAGGCAGGCGGGGAGCTGTTTTTT. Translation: CASSHIIGEAGGELFF.

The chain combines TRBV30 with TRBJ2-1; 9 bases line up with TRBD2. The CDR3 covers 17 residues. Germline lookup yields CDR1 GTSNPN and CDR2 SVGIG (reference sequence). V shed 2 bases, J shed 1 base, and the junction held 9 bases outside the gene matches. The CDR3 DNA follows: TGTGCCTGGAGTATCCTAGCGGGGACCCTTTCCTACAATGAGCAGTTCTTC. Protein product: CAWSILAGTLSYNEQFF.

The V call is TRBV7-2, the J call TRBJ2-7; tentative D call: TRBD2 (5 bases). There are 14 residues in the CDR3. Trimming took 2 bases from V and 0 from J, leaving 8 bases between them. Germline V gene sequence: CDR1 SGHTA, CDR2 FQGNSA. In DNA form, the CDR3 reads TGTGCCAGCAGCTTAATGGGGAGCTCCTACGAGCAGTACTTC. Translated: CASSLMGSSYEQYF.

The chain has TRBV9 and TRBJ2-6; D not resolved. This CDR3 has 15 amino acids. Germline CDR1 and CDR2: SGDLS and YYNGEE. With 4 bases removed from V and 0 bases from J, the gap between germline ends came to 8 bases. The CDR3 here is CASSSMGSGANVLTF. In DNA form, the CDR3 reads TGTGCCAGCAGCTCGATGGGCTCTGGGGCCAACGTCCTGACTTTC.

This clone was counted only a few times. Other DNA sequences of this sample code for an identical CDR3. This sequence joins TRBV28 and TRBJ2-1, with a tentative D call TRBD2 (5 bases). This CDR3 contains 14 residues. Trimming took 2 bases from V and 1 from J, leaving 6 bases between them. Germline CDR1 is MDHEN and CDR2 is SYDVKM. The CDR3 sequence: CASSLRGSYNEQFF. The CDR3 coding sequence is TGTGCCAGCAGTTTACGGGGTTCCTACAATGAGCAGTTCTTC.

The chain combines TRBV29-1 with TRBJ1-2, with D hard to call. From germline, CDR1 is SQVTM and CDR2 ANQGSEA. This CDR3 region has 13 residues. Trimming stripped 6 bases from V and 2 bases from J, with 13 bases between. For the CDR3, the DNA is TGCAGCGTCCAATCGGCAGAAAACTATGGCTACACCTTC. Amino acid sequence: CSVQSAENYGYTF. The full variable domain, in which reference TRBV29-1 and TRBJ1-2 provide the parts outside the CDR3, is SAVISQKPSRDICQRGTSLTIQCQVDSQVTMMFWYRQQPGQSLTLIATANQGSEATYESGFVIDKFPISRPNLTFSTLTVSNMSPEDSSIYLCSVQSAENYGYTFGSGTRLTVV.

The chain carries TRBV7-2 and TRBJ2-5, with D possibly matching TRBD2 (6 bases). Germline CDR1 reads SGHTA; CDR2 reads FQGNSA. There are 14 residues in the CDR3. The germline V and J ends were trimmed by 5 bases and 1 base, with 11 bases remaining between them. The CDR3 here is CASSPGGIQETQYF. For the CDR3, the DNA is TGTGCCAGCAGCCCCGGCGGGATCCAAGAGACCCAGTACTTC.

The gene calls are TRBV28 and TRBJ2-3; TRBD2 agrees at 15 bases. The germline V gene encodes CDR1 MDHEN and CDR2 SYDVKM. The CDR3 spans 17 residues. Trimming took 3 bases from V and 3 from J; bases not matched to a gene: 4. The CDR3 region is CASSLGLAGGGTDTQYF. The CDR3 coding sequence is TGTGCCAGCAGTTTGGGACTAGCGGGAGGAGGGACAGATACGCAGTATTTT.

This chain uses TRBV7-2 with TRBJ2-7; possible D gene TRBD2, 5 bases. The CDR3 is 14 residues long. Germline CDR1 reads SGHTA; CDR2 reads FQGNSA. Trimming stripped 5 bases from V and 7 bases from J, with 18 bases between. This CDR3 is CASSQIPPPGEQYF. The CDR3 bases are TGTGCCAGCAGCCAAATCCCACCCCCGGGGGAGCAGTACTTC.

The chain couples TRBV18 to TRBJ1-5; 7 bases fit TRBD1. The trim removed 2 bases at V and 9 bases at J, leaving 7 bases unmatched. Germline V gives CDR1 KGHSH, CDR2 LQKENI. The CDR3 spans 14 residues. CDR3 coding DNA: TGTGCCAGCTCACCATCGCAGGGGGTCCGGCCCCAGCATTTT. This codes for CASSPSQGVRPQHF.

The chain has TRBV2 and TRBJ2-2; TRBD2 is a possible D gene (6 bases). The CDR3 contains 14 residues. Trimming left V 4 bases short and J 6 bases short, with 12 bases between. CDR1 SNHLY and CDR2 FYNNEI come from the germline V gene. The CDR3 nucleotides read TGTGCCAGCAGTGGGTTATGGGGGGCCGGGGAGCTGTTTTTT. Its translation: CASSGLWGAGELFF.

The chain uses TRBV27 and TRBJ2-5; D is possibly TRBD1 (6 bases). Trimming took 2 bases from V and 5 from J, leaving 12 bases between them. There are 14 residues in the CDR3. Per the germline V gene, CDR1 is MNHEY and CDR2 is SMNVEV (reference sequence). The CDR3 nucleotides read TGTGCCAGCAGTTTAAACACAGGGCTGGAGACCCAGTACTTC. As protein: CASSLNTGLETQYF.

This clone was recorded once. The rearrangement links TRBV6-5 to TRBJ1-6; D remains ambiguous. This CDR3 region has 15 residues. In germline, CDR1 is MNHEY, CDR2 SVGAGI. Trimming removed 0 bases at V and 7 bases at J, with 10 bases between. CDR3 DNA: TGTGCCAGCAGTTACTCCGGACGGATAAATTCACCCCTCCACTTT. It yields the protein CASSYSGRINSPLHF.

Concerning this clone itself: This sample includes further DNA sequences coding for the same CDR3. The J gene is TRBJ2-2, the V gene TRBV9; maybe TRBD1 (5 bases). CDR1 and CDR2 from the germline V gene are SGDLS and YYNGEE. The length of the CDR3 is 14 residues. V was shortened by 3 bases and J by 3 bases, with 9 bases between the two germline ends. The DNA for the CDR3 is TGTGCCAGCAGCGGACAGTTGGACACCGGGGAGCTGTTTTTT. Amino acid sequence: CASSGQLDTGELFF. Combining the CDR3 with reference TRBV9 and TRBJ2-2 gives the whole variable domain DSGVTQTPKHLITATGQRVTLRCSPRSGDLSVYWYQQSLDQGLQFLIQYYNGEERAKGNILERFSAQQFPDLHSELNLSSLELGDSALYFCASSGQLDTGELFFGEGSRLTVL.

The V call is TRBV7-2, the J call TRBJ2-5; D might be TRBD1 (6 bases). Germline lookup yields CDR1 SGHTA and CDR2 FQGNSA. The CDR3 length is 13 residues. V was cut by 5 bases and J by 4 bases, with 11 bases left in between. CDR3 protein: CASSMDSRETQYF. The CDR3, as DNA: TGTGCCAGCAGCATGGACAGTAGAGAGACCCAGTACTTC.

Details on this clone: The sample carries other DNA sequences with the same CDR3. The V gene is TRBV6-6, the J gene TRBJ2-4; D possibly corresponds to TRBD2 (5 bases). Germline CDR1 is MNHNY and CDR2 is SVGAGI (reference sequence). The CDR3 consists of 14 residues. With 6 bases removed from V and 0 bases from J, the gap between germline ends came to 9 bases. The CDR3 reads CASSPGLAKNIQYF. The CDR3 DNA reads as TGTGCCAGCAGCCCCGGACTAGCCAAAAACATTCAGTACTTC.

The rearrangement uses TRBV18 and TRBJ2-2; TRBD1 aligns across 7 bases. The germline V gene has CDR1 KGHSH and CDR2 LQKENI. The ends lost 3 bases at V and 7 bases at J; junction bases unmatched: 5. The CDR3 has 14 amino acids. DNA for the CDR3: TGTGCCAGCTCACCCGACAGGGCTATCGGGGAGCTGTTTTTT. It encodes CASSPDRAIGELFF.

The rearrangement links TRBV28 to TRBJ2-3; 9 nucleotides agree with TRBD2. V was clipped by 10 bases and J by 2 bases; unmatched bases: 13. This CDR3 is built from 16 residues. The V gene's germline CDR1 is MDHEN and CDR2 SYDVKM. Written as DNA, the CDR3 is TGTGCCATCACGCTAGCCACTAGCGGGTCCACAGATACGCAGTATTTT. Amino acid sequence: CAITLATSGSTDTQYF.

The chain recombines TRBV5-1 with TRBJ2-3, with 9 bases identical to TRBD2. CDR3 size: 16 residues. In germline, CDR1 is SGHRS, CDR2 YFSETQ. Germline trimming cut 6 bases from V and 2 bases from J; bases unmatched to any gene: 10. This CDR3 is CASIRGVAGATDTQYF. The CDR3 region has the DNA TGCGCCAGCATTCGCGGTGTAGCGGGAGCCACAGATACGCAGTATTTT.

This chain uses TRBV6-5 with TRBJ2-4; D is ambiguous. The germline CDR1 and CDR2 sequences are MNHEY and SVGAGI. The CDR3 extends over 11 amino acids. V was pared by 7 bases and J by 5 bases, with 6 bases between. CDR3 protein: CASINQNIQYF. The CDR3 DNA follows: TGTGCCAGCATCAATCAAAACATTCAGTACTTC.

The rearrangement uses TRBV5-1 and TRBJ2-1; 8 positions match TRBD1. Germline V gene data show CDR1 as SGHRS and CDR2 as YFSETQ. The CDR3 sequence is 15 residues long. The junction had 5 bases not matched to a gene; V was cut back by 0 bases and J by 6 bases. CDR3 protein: CASSLGDRSPNEQFF. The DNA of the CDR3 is TGCGCCAGCAGCTTGGGGGACAGGTCCCCCAATGAGCAGTTCTTC.

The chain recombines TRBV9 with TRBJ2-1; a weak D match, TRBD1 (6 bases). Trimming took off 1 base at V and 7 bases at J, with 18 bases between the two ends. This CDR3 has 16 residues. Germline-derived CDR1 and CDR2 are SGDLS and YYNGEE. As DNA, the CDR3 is TGTGCCAGCAGCGTATCTTGGGCAGCTAGGGGGAATGAGCAGTTCTTC. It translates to CASSVSWAARGNEQFF.